Following are 32 T cell receptor beta chains from one sample sequenced in a study of T cells in localized non-small cell lung cancer. Some clones are missing from TCRdb's copy, which holds only in-frame ones; the method was immunoSEQ multiplex PCR. The sample contains fewer than 90,000 clones, roughly 80% of which appear only once. The starting material was PBMCs, obtained before any cancer treatment. The receptors come from a man between 40 and 70 years old with stage II squamous cell lung carcinoma.

The chain employs TRBV28 and TRBJ1-6; D not resolved. The CDR3 is 15 residues long. Germline V gene data show CDR1 as MDHEN and CDR2 as SYDVKM. Trimming pared 3 bases from V and 8 bases from J, leaving 14 bases between. The CDR3, as DNA: TGTGCCAGCAGTTTTCTGCGGGGTGTTGATTCACCCCTCCACTTT. This codes for CASSFLRGVDSPLHF.

This clone was counted once. CDR3 residues: CASRSSDRVNSPLHF. In DNA form, the CDR3 reads TGTGCCAGTAGGTCCTCCGACAGGGTAAATTCACCCCTCCACTTT. The chain joins TRBV19 to TRBJ1-6; 7 bases are shared with TRBD1. The CDR3 length is 15 residues. J was trimmed by 7 bases and V by 6 bases; bases with no gene match: 9. Germline-derived CDR1 and CDR2 are LNHDA and SQIVND (reference sequence).

The genes are TRBV7-9 and TRBJ2-1; TRBD1 matches at 9 bases. Germline V gene sequence: CDR1 SEHNR, CDR2 FQNEAQ (reference sequence). This CDR3 has 16 amino acids. The trim removed 1 base at V and 6 bases at J, leaving 7 bases unmatched. The chain's CDR3 is CASSLGGQGRGNEQFF. The CDR3 DNA reads as TGTGCCAGCAGCTTAGGGGGACAGGGCCGAGGCAATGAGCAGTTCTTC.

The rearrangement links TRBV5-1 to TRBJ2-1; D not resolved. With 3 bases removed from V and 8 bases from J, the gap between germline ends came to 15 bases. The CDR3 spans 14 residues. Per the germline V gene, CDR1 is SGHRS and CDR2 is YFSETQ. DNA for the CDR3: TGCGCCAGCAGCTGGAAGACCACTCCGGATGAGCAGTTCTTC. Translation gives CASSWKTTPDEQFF.

The J gene is TRBJ2-7, the V gene TRBV4-2, with D hard to call. V was pared by 4 bases and J by 3 bases, with 16 bases between. Germline loops: CDR1 LGHNA, CDR2 YNFKEQ. This CDR3 region has 15 residues. As DNA, the CDR3 is TGTGCCAGCAGCCTGGAGCTGGGCCCTTTCTACGAGCAGTACTTC. Translated, it gives CASSLELGPFYEQYF.

This clone was recorded a few times. The V call is TRBV9, the J call TRBJ2-5, with D possibly called TRBD1 or TRBD2 (5 bases each). Trimming stripped 4 bases from V and 7 bases from J, with 17 bases between. Germline CDR1 is SGDLS and CDR2 is YYNGEE. CDR3 size: 14 residues. CDR3 DNA: TGTGCCAGCAGCCCGGGGACCACCCTCGTGACCCAGTACTTC. It translates to CASSPGTTLVTQYF.

The chain carries TRBV2 and TRBJ1-5; D is unclear. The CDR3 sequence is 14 residues long. Germline V CDR1 and CDR2: SNHLY, FYNNEI. V gave up 2 bases and J gave up 4 bases, with 9 bases separating them. CDR3 loop: CASSEWAVNQPQHF. The CDR3 DNA is TGTGCCAGCAGTGAATGGGCAGTTAATCAGCCCCAGCATTTT.

For the CDR3, the DNA is TGCAGCGTTTGGACAGGGGACTCCTACGAGCAGTACTTC. It translates to CSVWTGDSYEQYF. This sequence joins TRBV29-1 and TRBJ2-7; 9 bases agree with TRBD1. The CDR3 length is 13 residues. The junction had 2 bases not matched to a gene; V was cut back by 5 bases and J by 0 bases. Per germline, CDR1 SQVTM and CDR2 ANQGSEA.

The rearrangement uses TRBV6-1 and TRBJ1-4; TRBD1 is a possible D gene (6 bases). The germline gives CDR1 MNHNS, CDR2 SASEGT. The V gene lost 1 base and the J gene lost 2 bases, with 11 bases spanning the gap. CDR3 length equals 16 residues. Here the CDR3 DNA reads TGTGCCAGCAGTGAAGGAGGGGGTTCTACTAATGAAAAACTGTTTTTT. Its protein product is CASSEGGGSTNEKLFF.

V gene TRBV2 combines with J gene TRBJ1-3; D might be TRBD1 (5 bases). The CDR3 is 13 amino acids. CDR1 SNHLY and CDR2 FYNNEI come from the germline V gene. The V and J ends lost 8 bases and 1 base respectively, with 9 bases between them. The CDR3 region is CASGGLSGNTIYF. In DNA, the CDR3 is TGTGCCAGCGGGGGACTATCTGGAAACACCATATATTTT.

The rearrangement joins TRBV2 to TRBJ2-3, with 9 bases matching TRBD1. The CDR3 totals 15 residues. Germline loops: CDR1 SNHLY, CDR2 FYNNEI. V dropped 6 bases and J dropped 5; count of bases not matched to a gene: 9. This CDR3 reads CASREQGAHGDTQYF. The CDR3 region has the DNA TGTGCCAGCAGGGAACAGGGGGCGCATGGAGATACGCAGTATTTT.

The chain has TRBV7-2 and TRBJ1-3; TRBD1 might be the D (5 bases). From germline, CDR1 is SGHTA and CDR2 FQGNSA. Trimming pared 1 base from V and 4 bases from J, leaving 11 bases between. CDR3 length: 15 amino acids. The CDR3 sequence is CASSLDGQGGNTIYF. In DNA form, the CDR3 reads TGTGCCAGCAGCTTAGACGGGCAGGGCGGAAACACCATATATTTT.

The rearrangement uses TRBV28 and TRBJ2-2, with TRBD1 matching 7 bases. The V and J ends lost 10 bases and 1 base, in that order; junction bases with no gene match: 6. In germline, CDR1 is MDHEN, CDR2 SYDVKM. The CDR3 consists of 14 residues. The CDR3: CATATGQNTGELFF. The CDR3 DNA follows: TGTGCCACCGCGACAGGGCAGAACACCGGGGAGCTGTTTTTT.

V and J are TRBV28 and TRBJ2-7, with 11 bases lining up with TRBD1. CDR1 MDHEN and CDR2 SYDVKM come from the germline V gene. The CDR3 contains 14 residues. Germline trimming cut 10 bases from V and 0 bases from J; bases unmatched to any gene: 5. The CDR3 nucleotides are TGTGCCACCTGGGGGACAGGGGGCTCCTACGAGCAGTACTTC. Translating gives CATWGTGGSYEQYF.

The chain carries TRBV7-2 and TRBJ2-1, with D maybe TRBD2 (6 bases). This CDR3 comprises 19 residues. Per the germline V gene, CDR1 is SGHTA and CDR2 is FQGNSA. V was trimmed by 1 base and J by 0 bases, leaving 19 bases between them. The CDR3 protein is CASSLEPGRAISSYNEQFF. CDR3 in DNA: TGTGCCAGCAGCTTAGAGCCCGGGAGAGCTATTAGCTCCTACAATGAGCAGTTCTTC.

The genes are TRBV18 and TRBJ2-3; 12 bases agree with TRBD2. The CDR3 spans 15 residues. The trim removed 6 bases at V and 1 base at J, leaving 2 bases unmatched. The germline V gene encodes CDR1 KGHSH and CDR2 LQKENI. CDR3 amino acids: CASSRLAGGTDTQYF. For the CDR3, the DNA is TGTGCCAGCTCCCGACTAGCGGGGGGCACAGATACGCAGTATTTT.

This rearrangement joins TRBV5-4 to TRBJ1-3; D uncertain. Trimming pared 4 bases from V and 4 bases from J, leaving 9 bases between. Germline CDR1 is SGHNT and CDR2 is YYREEE (reference sequence). The CDR3 extends over 13 amino acids. As DNA, the CDR3 is TGTGCCAGCAGCCCAAAGTCCGGAAACACCATATATTTT. Protein sequence: CASSPKSGNTIYF.

This clone was picked up a small number of times. V and J are TRBV30 and TRBJ1-2; D ambiguous. This CDR3 region has 10 residues. The germline V gene has CDR1 GTSNPN and CDR2 SVGIG (reference sequence). V shed 7 bases and J shed 9 bases, with 12 bases lying between them. The CDR3 spells CASGQESYTF. In DNA form, the CDR3 reads TGTGCCTCCGGGCAGGAGAGCTACACCTTC.

The chain couples TRBV30 to TRBJ1-1, with 9 nucleotides matching TRBD1. Germline CDR1 is GTSNPN and CDR2 is SVGIG (reference sequence). V trimming: 2 bases; J trimming: 7 bases; junction bases outside the gene matches: 8. The CDR3 loop spans 14 amino acids. This CDR3 is CAWSRGTGNNEAFF. As DNA, the CDR3 is TGTGCCTGGAGTCGAGGGACAGGGAATAATGAAGCTTTCTTT.

A single count supports this clone. J is TRBJ2-3 and V is TRBV4-3; D is undetermined. CDR3 length: 16 residues. V was pared by 0 bases and J by 0 bases, with 10 bases between. Looked up from germline, CDR1 is LGHNA and CDR2 is YSLEER. For the CDR3, the DNA is TGCGCCAGCAGCCAAGAGAGATACCCGAGCACAGATACGCAGTATTTT. Its protein is CASSQERYPSTDTQYF.

The chain has TRBV5-5 and TRBJ2-7; a possible D gene is TRBD1 (7 bases). The V and J ends lost 4 bases and 4 bases respectively, with 21 bases between them. CDR3 length: 16 residues. In germline, CDR1 is SGHKS, CDR2 YYEKEE (reference sequence). The CDR3 reads CASSPSGETGRYEQYF. In nucleotides, the CDR3 is TGTGCCAGCAGCCCGAGTGGGGAGACAGGGAGGTACGAGCAGTACTTC.

The chain joins TRBV28 to TRBJ2-1; tentatively, D is TRBD1 or TRBD2 (5 bases each). Trimming took off 3 bases at V and 12 bases at J, with 15 bases between the two ends. Germline CDR1 and CDR2: MDHEN and SYDVKM. The CDR3 totals 13 residues. This CDR3 is CASSLKAGGVQFF. The CDR3 coding sequence is TGTGCCAGCAGTTTGAAAGCTGGGGGTGTGCAGTTCTTC.

The chain is built from TRBV4-3 and TRBJ1-1; no firm D call. V gave up 1 base and J gave up 10 bases, with 16 bases separating them. Germline CDR1 is LGHNA and CDR2 is YSLEER. This CDR3 is built from 14 residues. The CDR3, as DNA: TGCGCCAGCAGCCAAGGGACGGGCGATCGTCGAGCTTTCTTT. It encodes CASSQGTGDRRAFF.

This clone occurred a few times. CDR3 sequence: CASSLGVRQPQHF. In DNA form, the CDR3 reads TGTGCCAGCAGCTTAGGGGTACGTCAGCCCCAGCATTTT. The chain employs TRBV11-2 and TRBJ1-5; D remains ambiguous. This CDR3 spans 13 amino acids. V lost 1 base, J lost 6 bases, and 7 bases lay in between. CDR1 is SGHAT, CDR2 FQNNGV, per germline. The whole variable domain, remainder taken from reference TRBV11-2 and TRBJ1-5, is EAGVAQSPRYKIIEKRQSVAFWCNPISGHATLYWYQQILGQGPKLLIQFQNNGVVDDSQLPKDRFSAERLKGVDSTLKIQPAKLEDSAVYLCASSLGVRQPQHFGDGTRLSIL.

The V call is TRBV19, the J call TRBJ2-2, with 7 bases identical to TRBD2. Germline loops: CDR1 LNHDA, CDR2 SQIVND (reference sequence). The CDR3 is made up of 16 amino acids. Trimming at V came to 3 bases and at J to 6 bases, leaving 10 bases not matched to a gene. The CDR3 loop is CASSIWPSGIPGELFF. The DNA for the CDR3 is TGTGCCAGTAGTATTTGGCCGAGCGGGATCCCCGGGGAGCTGTTTTTT.

The table lists this clone with a few counts. This rearrangement joins TRBV28 to TRBJ1-4, with TRBD1 as a possible D gene (5 bases). The CDR3 loop spans 14 amino acids. Trimming shortened V by 7 bases and J by 4 bases, and 13 bases separated the two germline ends. Per the germline V gene, CDR1 is MDHEN and CDR2 is SYDVKM. CDR3 loop: CASTSPGLNEKLFF. Here the CDR3 DNA reads TGTGCCAGCACCTCCCCAGGGCTTAATGAAAAACTGTTTTTT.

The rearrangement uses TRBV7-8 and TRBJ1-1; weak D call: TRBD1 (5 bases). Germline loops: CDR1 SGHVS, CDR2 FQNEAQ. With 0 bases removed from V and 4 bases from J, the gap between germline ends came to 12 bases. The CDR3 consists of 15 residues. The CDR3 nucleotides are TGTGCCAGCAGCTTAGCGCAGGGAGCGATCACTGAAGCTTTCTTT. Protein product: CASSLAQGAITEAFF.

The chain is built from TRBV29-1 and TRBJ2-7, with TRBD2 matching over 9 bases. This CDR3 has 13 amino acids. V lost 3 bases to trimming and J lost 6 bases; unmatched junction nucleotides: 6. Germline V CDR1 and CDR2: SQVTM, ANQGSEA. The CDR3 nucleotides are TGCAGCGTTGAGGTTCTAGCGGGAAGCGAGCAGTACTTC. Translating gives CSVEVLAGSEQYF.

The rearrangement joins TRBV19 to TRBJ1-1; weak D call: TRBD1 (5 bases). V was pared by 6 bases and J by 6 bases, with 11 bases between. The CDR3 runs 12 residues. CDR1 is LNHDA, CDR2 SQIVND, per germline (reference sequence). CDR3 nucleotide sequence: TGTGCCAGTAGCAGGTTGGGGGCTGAAGCTTTCTTT. Its translation: CASSRLGAEAFF.

The V and J genes are TRBV30 and TRBJ2-1; D not certain. Germline CDR1 and CDR2: GTSNPN and SVGIG (reference sequence). The CDR3 extends over 11 amino acids. Trimming stripped 2 bases from V and 15 bases from J, with 14 bases between. The CDR3 sequence is CAWSHRQDRFF. CDR3 in DNA: TGTGCCTGGAGTCACCGGCAGGATCGGTTCTTC.

The chain carries TRBV5-1 and TRBJ2-1; TRBD2 agrees at 11 bases. J gave up 4 bases and V 3 bases, and 3 bases lay outside the gene matches. This CDR3 comprises 15 residues. CDR1 is SGHRS, CDR2 YFSETQ, per germline. CDR3 DNA: TGCGCCAGCAGCTGGACTAGCGGGTTGTACAATGAGCAGTTCTTC. The encoded protein is CASSWTSGLYNEQFF.

V and J are TRBV28 and TRBJ2-1; D is possibly TRBD1 or TRBD2 (6 bases each). With 5 bases removed from V and 9 bases from J, the gap between germline ends came to 20 bases. Germline assignment: CDR1 MDHEN and CDR2 SYDVKM. CDR3 size: 15 residues. The CDR3 is CASSKGGRRISEQFF. In DNA form, the CDR3 reads TGTGCCAGCAGTAAGGGGGGCCGTCGGATTAGTGAGCAGTTCTTC.